A selection of T cell receptor beta chains follows, all from one sample in a study of blood T cell repertoires in COVID-19. The data were produced by immunoSEQ multiplex PCR, yet TCRdb's version contains in-frame clones alone and is incomplete. Found here are about 310,000 clones, roughly 86% of them singletons; the top ten hold around 10%. Sequences were obtained from PBMCs or T cells enriched from blood (not recorded which). The receptors come from a woman between 18 and 30 years old who had recovered from COVID-19. Each CDR3 is given with its conserved first and last residue. D genes are given only for firm matches. Rows may omit the clone size; those that give it use once, few, many or a size class.

size: NA; V: TRBV7-8; length: 13; J: TRBJ2-7; D: NA; DNA: TGTGCCAGCAGCTTAGCCCGCAGGGCCGAGCAGTACTTC; CDR3: CASSLARRAEQYF
size: NA; V: TRBV3-1/TRBV3-2; length: 15; J: TRBJ2-1; D: TRBD1; DNA: TGTGCCAGCAGCCCGACAGGGTATTCCTACAATGAGCAGTTCTTC; CDR3: CASSPTGYSYNEQFF
size: NA; V: TRBV7-9; length: 14; J: TRBJ1-1; D: TRBD1; DNA: TGTGCCAGCAGCCCACAGGGGAGTAGCGCTGAAGCTTTCTTT; CDR3: CASSPQGSSAEAFF
size: NA; V: TRBV7-6; length: 15; J: TRBJ2-1; D: NA; DNA: TGTGCCAGCAGCTTAGCAGCGGCTGGATACAATGAGCAGTTCTTC; CDR3: CASSLAAAGYNEQFF
size: NA; V: TRBV5-1; length: 16; J: TRBJ2-3; D: TRBD1; DNA: TGCGCCAGCAGAAAGGGACAGGGAGGGAGCACAGATACGCAGTATTTT; CDR3: CASRKGQGGSTDTQYF
size: NA; V: TRBV7-8; length: 14; J: TRBJ2-7; D: TRBD2; DNA: TGTGCCAGCAGCGCACTAGCGGGAGGCTACGAGCAGTACTTC; CDR3: CASSALAGGYEQYF
size: NA; V: TRBV4-2; length: 12; J: TRBJ1-4; D: NA; DNA: TGTGCCAGCAGCCAGAGGAATGAAAAACTGTTTTTT; CDR3: CASSQRNEKLFF
size: NA; V: TRBV11-2; length: 15; J: TRBJ1-4; D: TRBD1; DNA: TGTGCCAGCAGCGAAGGGGACAGGGATAATGAAAAACTGTTTTTT; CDR3: CASSEGDRDNEKLFF
size: NA; V: TRBV24-1; length: 18; J: TRBJ2-3; D: TRBD1; DNA: TGTGCCACCAGTGATCGACAGGGTGGCCTGATTAGCACAGATACGCAGTATTTT; CDR3: CATSDRQGGLISTDTQYF
size: NA; V: TRBV10-3; length: 15; J: TRBJ1-1; D: TRBD1; DNA: TGTGCCATCAGTGGAATCGGGACAGGGAACACTGAAGCTTTCTTT; CDR3: CAISGIGTGNTEAFF
size: NA; V: TRBV11-3; length: 14; J: TRBJ2-3; D: NA; DNA: TGTGCCAGCAGCTTAGGACAGGCCACAGATACGCAGTATTTT; CDR3: CASSLGQATDTQYF
size: NA; V: TRBV7-9; length: 16; J: TRBJ2-7; D: NA; DNA: TGTGCCAGCAGCTTAGCCGGGGGTTTTGGGACCTACGAGCAGTACTTC; CDR3: CASSLAGGFGTYEQYF
size: few; V: TRBV5-1; length: 16; J: TRBJ2-1; D: TRBD2; DNA: TGCGCCAGCAGCTTCACCGGGACTAACTCCTACAATGAGCAGTTCTTC; CDR3: CASSFTGTNSYNEQFF
size: NA; V: TRBV5-1; length: 13; J: TRBJ2-5; D: NA; DNA: TGCGCCAGCAGCCCACAGGGAGGGGAGACCCAGTACTTC; CDR3: CASSPQGGETQYF
size: NA; V: TRBV4-3; length: 14; J: TRBJ2-7; D: TRBD2; DNA: TGCGCCAGCAGCCAAGACGGGACTAGCTACGAGCAGTACTTC; CDR3: CASSQDGTSYEQYF
size: NA; V: TRBV24-1; length: 15; J: TRBJ2-5; D: TRBD2; DNA: TGTGCCACCAGGACTAGCGGGAGGATTCAAGAGACCCAGTACTTC; CDR3: CATRTSGRIQETQYF